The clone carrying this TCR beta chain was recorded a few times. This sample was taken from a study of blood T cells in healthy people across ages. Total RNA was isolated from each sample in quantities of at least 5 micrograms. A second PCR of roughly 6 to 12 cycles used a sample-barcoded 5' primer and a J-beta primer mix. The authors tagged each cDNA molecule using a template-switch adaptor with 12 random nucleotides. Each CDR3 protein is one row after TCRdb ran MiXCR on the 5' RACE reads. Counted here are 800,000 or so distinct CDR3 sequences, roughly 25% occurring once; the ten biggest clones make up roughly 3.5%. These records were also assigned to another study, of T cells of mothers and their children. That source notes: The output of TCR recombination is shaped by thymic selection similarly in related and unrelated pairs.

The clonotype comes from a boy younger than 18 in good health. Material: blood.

The CDR3 region has the DNA TGTGCCACCGCAATAATAACAGGGCCTAATGAAAAACTGTTTTTT. It yields the protein CATAIITGPNEKLFF. This chain joins TRBV15 and TRBJ1-4; maybe TRBD1 (6 bases). Deletions cut 8 bases from V and 3 bases from J, with 16 bases between. The germline gives CDR1 LNHNV, CDR2 YYDKDF (reference sequence). The CDR3 length is 15 residues.